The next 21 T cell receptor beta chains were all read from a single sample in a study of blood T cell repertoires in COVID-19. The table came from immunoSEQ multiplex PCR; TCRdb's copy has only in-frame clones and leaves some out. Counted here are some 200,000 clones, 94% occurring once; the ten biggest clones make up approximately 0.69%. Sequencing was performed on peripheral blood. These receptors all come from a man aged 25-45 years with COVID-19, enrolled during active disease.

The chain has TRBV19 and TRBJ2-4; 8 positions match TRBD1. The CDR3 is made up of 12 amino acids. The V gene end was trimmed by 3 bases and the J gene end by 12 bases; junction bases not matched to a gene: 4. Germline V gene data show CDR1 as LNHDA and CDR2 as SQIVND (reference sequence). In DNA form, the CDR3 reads TGTGCCAGTAGTATGGGACAGGACCATCAGTACTTC. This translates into CASSMGQDHQYF.

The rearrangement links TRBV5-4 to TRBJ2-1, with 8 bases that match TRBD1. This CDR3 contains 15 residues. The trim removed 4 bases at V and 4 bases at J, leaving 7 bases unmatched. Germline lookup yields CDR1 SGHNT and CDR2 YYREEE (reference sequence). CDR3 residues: CASSLGTGRYNEQFF. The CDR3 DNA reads TGTGCCAGCAGCCTAGGGACAGGAAGGTACAATGAGCAGTTCTTC.

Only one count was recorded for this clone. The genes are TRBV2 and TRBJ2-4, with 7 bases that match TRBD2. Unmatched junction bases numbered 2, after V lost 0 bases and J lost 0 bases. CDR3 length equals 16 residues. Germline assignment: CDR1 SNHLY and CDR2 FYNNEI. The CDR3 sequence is CASSEAGGLAKNIQYF. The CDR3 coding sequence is TGTGCCAGCAGTGAAGCGGGAGGGCTAGCCAAAAACATTCAGTACTTC.

CDR3 sequence: CASSYGGGRDTQYF. CDR3 in DNA: TGTGCCAGCAGTTACGGGGGGGGGCGAGATACGCAGTATTTT. V is TRBV6-5 and J is TRBJ2-3, with D perhaps matching TRBD2 (7 bases). The CDR3 runs 14 residues. Germline-derived CDR1 and CDR2 are MNHEY and SVGAGI. V dropped 2 bases and J dropped 5 bases, with 11 bases sitting between them.

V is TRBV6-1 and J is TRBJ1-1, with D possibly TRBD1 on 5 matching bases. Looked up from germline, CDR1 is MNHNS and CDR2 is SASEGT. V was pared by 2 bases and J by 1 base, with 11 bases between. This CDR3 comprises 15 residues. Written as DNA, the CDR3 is TGTGCCAGCAGTGAATCTGACAGATGGAACACTGAAGCTTTCTTT. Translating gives CASSESDRWNTEAFF.

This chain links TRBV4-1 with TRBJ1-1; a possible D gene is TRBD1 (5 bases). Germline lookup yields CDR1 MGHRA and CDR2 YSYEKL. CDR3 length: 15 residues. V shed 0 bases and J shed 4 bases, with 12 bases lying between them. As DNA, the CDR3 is TGCGCCAGCAGCCAAGAAGGGGTTTCGGTCACTGAAGCTTTCTTT. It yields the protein CASSQEGVSVTEAFF.

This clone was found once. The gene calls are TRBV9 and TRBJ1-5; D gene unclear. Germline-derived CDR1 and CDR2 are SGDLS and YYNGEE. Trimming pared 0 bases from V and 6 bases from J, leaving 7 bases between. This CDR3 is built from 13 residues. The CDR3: CASSVAEGQPQHF. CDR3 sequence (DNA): TGTGCCAGCAGCGTAGCTGAGGGTCAGCCCCAGCATTTT.

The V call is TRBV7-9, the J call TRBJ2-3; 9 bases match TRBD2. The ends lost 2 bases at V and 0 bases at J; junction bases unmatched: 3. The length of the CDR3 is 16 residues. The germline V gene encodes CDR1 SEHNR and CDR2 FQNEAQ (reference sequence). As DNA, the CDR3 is TGTGCCAGCAGCTTAAGCGGGGGGCGAAGCACAGATACGCAGTATTTT. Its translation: CASSLSGGRSTDTQYF.

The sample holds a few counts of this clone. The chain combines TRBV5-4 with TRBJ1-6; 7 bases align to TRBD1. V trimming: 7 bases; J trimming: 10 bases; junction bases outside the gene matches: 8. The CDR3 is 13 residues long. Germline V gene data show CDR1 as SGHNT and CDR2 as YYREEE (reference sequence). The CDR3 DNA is TGTGCCAGCCAGACAGGGAACGAGTCACCCCTCCACTTT. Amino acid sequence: CASQTGNESPLHF.

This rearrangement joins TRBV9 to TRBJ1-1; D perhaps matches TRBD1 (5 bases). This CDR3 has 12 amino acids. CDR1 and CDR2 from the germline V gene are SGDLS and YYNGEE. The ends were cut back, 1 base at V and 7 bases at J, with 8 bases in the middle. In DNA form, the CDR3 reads TGTGCCAGCAGCGTAAGGGGCGATGAAGCTTTCTTT. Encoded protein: CASSVRGDEAFF.

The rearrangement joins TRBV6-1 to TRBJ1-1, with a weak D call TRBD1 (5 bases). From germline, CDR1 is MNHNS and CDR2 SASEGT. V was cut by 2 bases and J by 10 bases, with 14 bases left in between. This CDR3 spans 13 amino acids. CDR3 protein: CASSESGFRGAFF. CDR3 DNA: TGTGCCAGCAGTGAATCGGGTTTTAGGGGAGCTTTCTTT.

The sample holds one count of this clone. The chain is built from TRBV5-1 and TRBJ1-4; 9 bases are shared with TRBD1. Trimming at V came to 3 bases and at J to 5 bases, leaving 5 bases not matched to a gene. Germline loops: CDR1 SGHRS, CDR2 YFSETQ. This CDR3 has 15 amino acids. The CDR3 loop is CASSSTGTGNEKLFF. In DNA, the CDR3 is TGCGCCAGCAGCTCCACCGGGACAGGGAATGAAAAACTGTTTTTT.

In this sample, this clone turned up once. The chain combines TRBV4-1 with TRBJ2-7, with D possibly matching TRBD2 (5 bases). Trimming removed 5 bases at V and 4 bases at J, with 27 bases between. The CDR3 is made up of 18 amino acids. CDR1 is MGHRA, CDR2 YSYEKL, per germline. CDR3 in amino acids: CASSLSGRPAARFYEQYF. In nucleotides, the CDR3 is TGCGCCAGCAGCTTAAGCGGACGTCCGGCAGCTAGATTTTACGAGCAGTACTTC.

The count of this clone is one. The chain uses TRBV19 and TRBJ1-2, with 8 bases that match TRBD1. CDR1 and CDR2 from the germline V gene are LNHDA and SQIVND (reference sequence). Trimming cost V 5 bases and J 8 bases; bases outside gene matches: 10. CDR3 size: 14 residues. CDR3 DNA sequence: TGTGCCAGTAGTCAGAGGACAGGGAGTAACGGCTACACCTTC. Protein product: CASSQRTGSNGYTF.

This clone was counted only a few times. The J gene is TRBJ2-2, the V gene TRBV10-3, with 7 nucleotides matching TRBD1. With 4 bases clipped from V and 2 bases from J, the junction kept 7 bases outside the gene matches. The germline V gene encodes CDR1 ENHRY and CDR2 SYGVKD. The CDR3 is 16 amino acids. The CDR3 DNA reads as TGTGCCATCAGTGGGAACCGACAGGGCAACACCGGGGAGCTGTTTTTT. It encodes CAISGNRQGNTGELFF.

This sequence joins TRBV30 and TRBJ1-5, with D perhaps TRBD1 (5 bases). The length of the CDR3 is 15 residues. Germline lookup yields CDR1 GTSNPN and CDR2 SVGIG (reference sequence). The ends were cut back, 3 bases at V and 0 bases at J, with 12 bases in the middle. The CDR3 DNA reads TGTGCCTGGAGGTCGGGGGTTTATAGCAATCAGCCCCAGCATTTT. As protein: CAWRSGVYSNQPQHF.

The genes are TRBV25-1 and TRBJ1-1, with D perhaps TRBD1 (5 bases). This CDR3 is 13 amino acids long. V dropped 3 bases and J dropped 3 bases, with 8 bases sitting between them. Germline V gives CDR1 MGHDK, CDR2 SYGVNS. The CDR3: CASSDREDTEAFF. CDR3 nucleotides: TGTGCCAGCAGTGACAGGGAGGACACTGAAGCTTTCTTT. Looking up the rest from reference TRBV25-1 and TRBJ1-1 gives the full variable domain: EADIYQTPRYLVIGTGKKITLECSQTMGHDKMYWYQQDPGMELHLIHYSYGVNSTEKGDLSSESTVSRIRTEHFPLTLESARPSHTSQYLCASSDREDTEAFFGQGTRLTVV.

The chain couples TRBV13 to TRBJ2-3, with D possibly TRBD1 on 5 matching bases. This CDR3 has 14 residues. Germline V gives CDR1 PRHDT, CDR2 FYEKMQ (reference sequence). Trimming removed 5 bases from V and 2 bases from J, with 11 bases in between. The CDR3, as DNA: TGTGCCAGCAGCCCAGGACAAAACACAGATACGCAGTATTTT. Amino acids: CASSPGQNTDTQYF.

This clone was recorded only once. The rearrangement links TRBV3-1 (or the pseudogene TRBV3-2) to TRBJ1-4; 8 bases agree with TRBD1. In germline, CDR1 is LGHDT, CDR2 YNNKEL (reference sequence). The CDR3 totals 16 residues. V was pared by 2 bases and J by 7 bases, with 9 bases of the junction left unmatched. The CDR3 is CASSQNLGQGSEKLFF. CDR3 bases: TGTGCCAGCAGCCAAAACCTAGGACAGGGAAGTGAAAAACTGTTTTTT.

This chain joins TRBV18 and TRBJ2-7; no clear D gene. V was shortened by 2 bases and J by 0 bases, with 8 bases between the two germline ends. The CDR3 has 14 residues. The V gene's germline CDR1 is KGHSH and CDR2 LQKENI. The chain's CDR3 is CASSPSQDSYEQYF. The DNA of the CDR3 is TGTGCCAGCTCACCAAGTCAGGACTCCTACGAGCAGTACTTC.

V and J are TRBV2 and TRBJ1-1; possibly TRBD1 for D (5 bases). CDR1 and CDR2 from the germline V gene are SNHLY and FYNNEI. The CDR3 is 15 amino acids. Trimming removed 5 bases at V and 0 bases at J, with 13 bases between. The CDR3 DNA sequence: TGTGCCAGCAGTCTCCTAGGGGCCCTGAACACTGAAGCTTTCTTT. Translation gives CASSLLGALNTEAFF. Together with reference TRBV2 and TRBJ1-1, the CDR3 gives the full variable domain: EPEVTQTPSHQVTQMGQEVILRCVPISNHLYFYWYRQILGQKVEFLVSFYNNEISEKSEIFDDQFSVERPDGSNFTLKIRSTKLEDSAMYFCASSLLGALNTEAFFGQGTRLTVV.